The clone carrying this T cell receptor (beta chain) was counted a few times. Its antigen is unknown. The data are from a study of human thymus T cells. Study-level findings and limits: Biased V and J segment usage appeared in thymus and peripheral blood.

V dropped 8 bases and J dropped 5; count of bases not matched to a gene: 16. Germline V CDR1 and CDR2: SGDLS, YYNGEE. The length of the CDR3 is 16 residues. Finnish infants who were healthy and having corrective surgery for congenital heart defects made up the donors. During surgery, about 0.45-1 mL peripheral blood was drawn from four of eight donors. Blood DNA came from all available leukocytes, not a fixed cell number. TCRdb's table, derived via immunoSEQ multiplex PCR, lists solely in-frame clones and lacks some. Altogether tens of thousands of clones are present, about 93% being singletons, with the ten largest covering more than 0.1%.

Material for sequencing was blood. This chain uses TRBV9 with TRBJ1-5, with 7 bases lining up with TRBD1. This receptor was obtained from a boy in the first two years of life with a congenital heart defect but otherwise immunologically healthy. CDR3 region: CARSRRTGFGDQPQHF. The CDR3 nucleotides are TGTGCCAGGAGTCGTAGGACAGGCTTCGGGGATCAGCCCCAGCATTTT.